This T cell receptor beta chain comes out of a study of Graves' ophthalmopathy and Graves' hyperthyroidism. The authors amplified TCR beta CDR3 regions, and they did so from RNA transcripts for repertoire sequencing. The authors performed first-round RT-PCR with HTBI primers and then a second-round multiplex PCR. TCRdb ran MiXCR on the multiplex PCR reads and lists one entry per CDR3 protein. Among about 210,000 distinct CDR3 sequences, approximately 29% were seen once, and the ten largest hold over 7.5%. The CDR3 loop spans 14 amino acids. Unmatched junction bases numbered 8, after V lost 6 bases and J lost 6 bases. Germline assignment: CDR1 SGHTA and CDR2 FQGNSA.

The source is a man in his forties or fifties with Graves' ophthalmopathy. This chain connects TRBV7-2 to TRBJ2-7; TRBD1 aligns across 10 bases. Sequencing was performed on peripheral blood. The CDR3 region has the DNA TGTGCCAGCAGAGGAGACAGGGGGCGCTCCGAGCAGTACTTC. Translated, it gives CASRGDRGRSEQYF. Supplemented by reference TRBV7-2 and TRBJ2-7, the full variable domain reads GAGVSQSPSNKVTEKGKDVELRCDPISGHTALYWYRQSLGQGLEFLIYFQGNSAPDKSGLPSDRFSAERTGGSVSTLTIQRTQQEDSAVYLCASRGDRGRSEQYFGPGTRLTVT.